Listed below are T cell receptor beta chains from one sample, sequenced in a study of T cells expressing NK-cell markers. TCRdb derives one entry per CDR3 protein from the 5' RACE reads, leaving out DNA. This table lists 400,000 to 450,000 distinct CDR3 sequences. Sequenced sample: blood T cells: a sorted CD56 or NKG2C T cell subset, CD4+ or CD8+ T cells, or bulk PBMC T cells (not recorded which). The receptors originated from a woman between 18 and 70 years old in good health. The CDR3 runs from the conserved cysteine through the conserved F or W. The order of the fields is J gene, V gene, CDR3 protein.

J: TRBJ2-3; V: TRBV7-3; CDR3: CASSLFGPPNTQYF
J: TRBJ2-7; V: TRBV3-1; CDR3: CASSLGRTYEQYF
J: TRBJ2-1; V: TRBV11-2; CDR3: CASSLERLAGGIEQFF
J: TRBJ2-7; V: TRBV7-2; CDR3: CASSPGTTPYEQYF
J: TRBJ2-3; V: TRBV20-1; CDR3: CSAGKRGGGDTQYF
J: TRBJ2-6; V: TRBV5-1; CDR3: CASSPGNVLTF
J: TRBJ1-1; V: TRBV7-9; CDR3: CASSLAGGMNTEAFF
J: TRBJ2-7; V: TRBV6-5; CDR3: CASSLTGTSGTYEQYF
J: TRBJ2-1; V: TRBV7-3; CDR3: CASSFGTSGGYNEQFF
J: TRBJ2-2; V: TRBV29-1; CDR3: CSVVGQTENTGELFF
J: TRBJ2-3; V: TRBV6-1; CDR3: CASSRLAGANTDTQYF
J: TRBJ2-1; V: TRBV12-3/TRBV12-4; CDR3: CASSSVGSYNEQFF
J: TRBJ1-4; V: TRBV28; CDR3: CASGQGPNEKLFF
J: TRBJ2-3; V: TRBV7-9; CDR3: CASSLGRSGTDTQYF
J: TRBJ2-3; V: TRBV4-3; CDR3: CASSPTPLRDTQYF
J: TRBJ1-4; V: TRBV10-1; CDR3: CASSDGGSANEKLFF
J: TRBJ2-1; V: TRBV29-1; CDR3: CSVGRDNSYNEQFF
J: TRBJ1-2; V: TRBV6-1; CDR3: CASRVRAASGYGYTF
J: TRBJ2-1; V: TRBV12-3/TRBV12-4; CDR3: CASTSQGGLSEQFF
J: TRBJ1-3; V: TRBV11-2; CDR3: CASSSKDSSGNTIYF
J: TRBJ2-3; V: TRBV27; CDR3: CASSSGTLTDTQYF
J: TRBJ2-2; V: TRBV27; CDR3: CASSGLRGRAPSSGELFF
J: TRBJ2-5; V: TRBV6-1; CDR3: CASSPSPGQGKETQYF
J: TRBJ2-6; V: TRBV27; CDR3: CASSGSWGANVLTF
J: TRBJ1-5; V: TRBV11-3; CDR3: CASSSKRQGSNQPQHF
J: TRBJ1-5; V: TRBV6-2/TRBV6-3; CDR3: CASSYPSPGTGGSGNQPQHF
J: TRBJ2-2; V: TRBV20-1; CDR3: CSARGGLAGATGELFF
J: TRBJ2-1; V: TRBV10-3; CDR3: CAISITSGETYNEQFF
J: TRBJ2-1; V: TRBV20-1; CDR3: CSATRLNEQFF
J: TRBJ1-2; V: TRBV6-5; CDR3: CASSYRNSYGYTF
J: TRBJ2-7; V: TRBV15; CDR3: CATSGANGYEQYF
J: TRBJ2-3; V: TRBV5-1; CDR3: CASSSQTSLADTQYF
J: TRBJ1-2; V: TRBV12-3/TRBV12-4; CDR3: CASSRGPRDGYTF
J: TRBJ2-6; V: TRBV28; CDR3: CASSTHRSGANVLTF
J: TRBJ1-1; V: TRBV6-1; CDR3: CASRTGQVNTEAFF
J: TRBJ2-5; V: TRBV7-9; CDR3: CASSLPPGQVNEETQYF
J: TRBJ1-2; V: TRBV28; CDR3: CASCKGLRGYGYTF
J: TRBJ2-7; V: TRBV19; CDR3: CASSSGQGIYEQYF
J: TRBJ2-1; V: TRBV29-1; CDR3: CSDGASENNEQFF
J: TRBJ2-7; V: TRBV20-1; CDR3: CSALRTSDEQYF
J: TRBJ2-5; V: TRBV20-1; CDR3: CSARLPFQETQYF
J: TRBJ2-3; V: TRBV12-3/TRBV12-4; CDR3: CASSFGASGDADTQYF
J: TRBJ2-3; V: TRBV4-2; CDR3: CASSRGLAGGPPTDTQYF
J: TRBJ2-2; V: TRBV10-3; CDR3: CATQGQHTGELFF
J: TRBJ1-2; V: TRBV7-8; CDR3: CASSLVGTGLIANYGYTF
J: TRBJ2-3; V: TRBV9; CDR3: CASSVTTDTQYF
J: TRBJ2-1; V: TRBV20-1; CDR3: CSASRPLLSNEQFF
J: TRBJ2-3; V: TRBV6-5; CDR3: CASSYTTGTGGFGTDTQYF